This TCR beta chain was observed in a study of CD8+CD57+ T cells in acquired aplastic anemia. Study overall: Sorted CD4+ and CD8+ cell DNA averaged about 3 ug.

Notes on the study in general: Patients and controls shared about 30 CD8+ CDR3 sequences, which appeared highly expressed in patients and within their immunodominant clones.

Details on this clonotype: Its specificity is unknown.

The template for TCR beta VDJ and CDR3 sequence profiling was genomic DNA. Each CDR3 protein gets one entry after TCRdb re-called the reads with MiXCR. The sample carries 450,000 to 550,000 distinct CDR3 sequences, less than 35% recorded once. The CDR3 consists of 15 residues. CDR1 and CDR2 (germline): SGHRS, YFSETQ. The V and J ends lost 0 bases and 5 bases respectively, with 9 bases between them. An expansion of CD8+CD57+ cells by flow cytometry had been shown in patients chosen for sequencing. The cohort consisted entirely of patients having severe acquired aplastic anemia. By the time of blood sampling, patients had still received no therapy.

This receptor was identified in a human donor with aplastic anemia. Sequenced input: sorted CD4+, CD8+, or CD8+CD57+ T cells (not recorded which) from PBMCs. The genes are TRBV5-1 and TRBJ1-6; unclear D gene. The CDR3 nucleotides are TGCGCCAGCAGCTTGGTGTTGGGAAATAATTCACCCCTCCACTTT. It is translated as CASSLVLGNNSPLHF.